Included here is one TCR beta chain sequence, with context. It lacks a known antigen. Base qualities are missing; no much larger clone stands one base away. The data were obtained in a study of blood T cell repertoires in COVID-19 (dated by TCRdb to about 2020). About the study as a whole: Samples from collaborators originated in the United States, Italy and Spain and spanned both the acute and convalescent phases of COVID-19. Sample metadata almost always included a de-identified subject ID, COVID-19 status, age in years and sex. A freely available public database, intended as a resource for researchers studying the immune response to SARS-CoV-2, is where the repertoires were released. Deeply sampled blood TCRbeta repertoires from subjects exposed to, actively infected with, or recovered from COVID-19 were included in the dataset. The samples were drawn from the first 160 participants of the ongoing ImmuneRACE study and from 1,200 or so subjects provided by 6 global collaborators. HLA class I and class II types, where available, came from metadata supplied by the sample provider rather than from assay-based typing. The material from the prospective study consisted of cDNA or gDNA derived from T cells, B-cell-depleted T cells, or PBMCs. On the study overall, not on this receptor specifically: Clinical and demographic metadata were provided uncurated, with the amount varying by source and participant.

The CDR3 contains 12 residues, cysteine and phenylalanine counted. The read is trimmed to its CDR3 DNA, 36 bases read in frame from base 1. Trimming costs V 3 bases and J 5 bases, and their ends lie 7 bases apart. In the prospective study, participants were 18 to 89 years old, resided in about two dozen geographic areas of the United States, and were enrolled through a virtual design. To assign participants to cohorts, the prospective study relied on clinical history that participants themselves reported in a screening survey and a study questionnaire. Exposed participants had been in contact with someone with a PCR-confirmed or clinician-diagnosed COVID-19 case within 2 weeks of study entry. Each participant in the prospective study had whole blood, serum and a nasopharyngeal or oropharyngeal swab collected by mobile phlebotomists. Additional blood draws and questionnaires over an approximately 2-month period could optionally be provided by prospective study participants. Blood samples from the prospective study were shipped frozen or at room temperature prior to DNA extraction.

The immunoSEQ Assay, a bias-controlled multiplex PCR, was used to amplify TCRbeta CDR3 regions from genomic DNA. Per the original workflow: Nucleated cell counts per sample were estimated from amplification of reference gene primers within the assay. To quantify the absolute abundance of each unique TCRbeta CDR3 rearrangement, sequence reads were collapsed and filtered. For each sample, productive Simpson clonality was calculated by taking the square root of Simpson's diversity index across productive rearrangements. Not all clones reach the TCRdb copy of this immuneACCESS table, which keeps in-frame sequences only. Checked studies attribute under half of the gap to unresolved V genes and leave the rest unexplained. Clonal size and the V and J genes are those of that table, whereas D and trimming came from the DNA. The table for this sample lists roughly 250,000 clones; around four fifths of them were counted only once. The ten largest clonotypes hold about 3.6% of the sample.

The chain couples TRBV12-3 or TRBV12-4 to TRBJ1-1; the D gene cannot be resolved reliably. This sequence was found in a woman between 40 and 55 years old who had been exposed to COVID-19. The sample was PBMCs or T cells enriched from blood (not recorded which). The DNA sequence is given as TGTGCCAGCAGTTTTTTCCAGACTGAAGCTTTCTTT. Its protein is CASSFFQTEAFF.